This is a list of T cell receptor beta chains from one sample in a study of a mutant IDH1 vaccine in newly diagnosed glioma. This table comes from immunoSEQ multiplex PCR, and its TCRdb copy is limited to in-frame clones, with some not included. Of 60,000 to 75,000 clones listed, around 84% are singletons. These receptors lack a known antigen. This specimen consisted of PBMCs, obtained from a glioma patient whose treatment included an IDH1 peptide vaccine. The source of these receptors is a man under 40 with glioma. Each CDR3 is given with its conserved first and last residue. Each record gives: J gene, V gene, CDR3 protein.

J: TRBJ1-3; V: TRBV7-2; CDR3: CASSMRSRPGNTIYF
J: TRBJ1-6; V: TRBV19; CDR3: CASTDSNSPLHF
J: TRBJ1-1; V: TRBV29-1; CDR3: CSGEAGQTRFF
J: TRBJ2-3; V: TRBV15; CDR3: CATSREMGGPSRTQYF
J: TRBJ2-1; V: TRBV7-9; CDR3: CAIGTGSNEQFF
J: TRBJ2-3; V: TRBV7-2; CDR3: CASSQPQGTTDTQYF
J: TRBJ2-3; V: TRBV7-2; CDR3: CASSSAWGGGTDTQYF
J: TRBJ1-2; V: TRBV2; CDR3: CASGYSTGVYGYTF
J: TRBJ1-1; V: TRBV7-2; CDR3: CASSSRAPLMNTEAFF
J: TRBJ1-1; V: TRBV6-7; CDR3: CAIAYYRGMNTEAFF
J: TRBJ1-2; V: TRBV29-1; CDR3: CSVQRTGYTF
J: TRBJ1-5; V: TRBV15; CDR3: CATSWTGASNQPQHF